This section outlines one T cell receptor beta chain sequence together with its context. Its antigen is unknown. CDR1 is MNHEY, CDR2 SMNVEV, per germline (reference sequence). There are 15 residues in the CDR3. Trimming left V 5 bases short and J 0 bases short, with 11 bases between. Healthy donors had no documented immune events, such as infections, while sampled. These data originate in a study of identifying expanded T cells in peripheral blood. Findings and limits, study-wide: Over around two and four weeks, about 15 and 18 clones changed, versus around 1.3 between replicates. Variance in clone template counts between roughly 2-week samples significantly increased with total template count across all healthy donors.

Sequencing was performed with immunoSEQ multiplex PCR; in TCRdb, only in-frame clones are kept and a portion is missing. The sample lists around 68,000 clones, around 87% occurring once. Input material: blood. This chain connects TRBV27 to TRBJ1-5; no definite D call. The sequence came from a person between 18 and 75 years old in good health. CDR3 DNA: TGTGCCAGCAGTACCGTTGCGGCTAGCAATCAGCCCCAGCATTTT. Amino acids: CASSTVAASNQPQHF.